This T cell receptor (beta chain) was observed in a study of radiotherapy plus CTLA-4 blockade in lung cancer. Study in general: Objective responses occurred in roughly a sixth of patients; 25% to 35% had disease control. Findings and caveats of the study: Early blood T cell clone dynamics reportedly forecast response best, with interferon-beta. Blood-borne expansion of tumor-derived TCR clones followed radiotherapy plus ipilimumab.

The CDR3 consists of 15 residues. Trimming removed 4 bases from V and 2 bases from J; junction bases left unmatched: 2. Germline V gives CDR1 SGDLS, CDR2 YYNGEE. Patients had chemo-refractory metastatic non-small-cell lung cancer and received focal radiation plus CTLA-4 blockade that used ipilimumab. Generated by immunoSEQ multiplex PCR, the TCRdb table keeps only in-frame clones and is missing some. The sample lists about 31,000 clones, approximately 77% occurring once. Of note for this clone: Its antigen is as yet unknown.

The clonotype originates from a human donor with non-small cell lung cancer whose response to radiotherapy plus ipilimumab could not be evaluated. The chain carries TRBV9 and TRBJ2-3; 12 bases are a match to TRBD2. The specimen comprised peripheral blood, sampled from a patient treated with radiotherapy plus ipilimumab. The CDR3 is CASSRTSGITDTQYF. In DNA form, the CDR3 reads TGTGCCAGCAGCCGGACTAGCGGGATCACAGATACGCAGTATTTT.